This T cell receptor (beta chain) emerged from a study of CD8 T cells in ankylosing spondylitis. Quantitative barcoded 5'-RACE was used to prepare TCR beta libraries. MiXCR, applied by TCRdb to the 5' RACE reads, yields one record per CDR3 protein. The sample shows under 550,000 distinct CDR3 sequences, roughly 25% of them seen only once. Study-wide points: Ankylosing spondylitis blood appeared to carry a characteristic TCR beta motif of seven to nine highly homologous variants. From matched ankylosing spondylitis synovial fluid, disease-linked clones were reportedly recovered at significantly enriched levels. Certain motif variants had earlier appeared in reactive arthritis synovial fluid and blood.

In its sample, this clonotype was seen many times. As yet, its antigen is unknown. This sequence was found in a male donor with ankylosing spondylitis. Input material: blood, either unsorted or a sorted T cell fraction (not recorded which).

The CDR3 DNA reads TGTGCCAGCAAGAACGATGCAGCCTCTGGAAACACCATATATTTT. Amino acids: CASKNDAASGNTIYF. This chain connects TRBV12-3 or TRBV12-4 to TRBJ1-3; D gene unclear. CDR3 length: 15 residues. V lost 7 bases and J lost 0, with 13 bases in between.